Following are 29 T cell receptor beta chains from one sample sequenced in a study of Tregs in tolerant kidney transplant recipients (dated by TCRdb to between 2019 and 2020). Library preparation was by the immunoSEQ multiplex PCR assay. Entries here come from immuneACCESS through TCRdb and include only in-frame sequences with V and J called. Some clones fail to appear in such tables; in the studies checked, an unresolved V gene covers under half of the shortfall, and the cause of the remainder is unknown. Within this sample are tens of thousands of clones, with around 87% of them counted one time only. 3.5% to 4.5% of the sample is in the top ten clones. The label giving this sample's time point can be read as: 6 months after combined kidney and bone marrow transplant. The transplants used related donors along with nonmyeloablative bone marrow transplantation, and in the human trials mixed chimerism was transient.

The sample in question was CD4+ T cells from blood (PBMCs), obtained 6 months after the transplant. All receptors come from a human patient who received a combined kidney and bone marrow transplant. After a transplant, some T cells may have been passed on by the graft donor.

The V and J genes are TRBV11-1 and TRBJ2-7; maybe TRBD1 (6 bases). This CDR3 has 14 amino acids. Germline V gene sequence: CDR1 SGHAT, CDR2 FQDESV (reference sequence). Trimming took off 1 base at V and 1 base at J, with 8 bases between the two ends. The CDR3 sequence: CASSLGTDSYEQYF. In nucleotides, the CDR3 is TGTGCCAGCAGCTTAGGGACAGATTCCTACGAGCAGTACTTC.

This clone was counted once. The J gene is TRBJ2-7, the V gene TRBV11-2; D unclear. The germline CDR1 and CDR2 sequences are SGHAT and FQNNGV. Trimming took 5 bases from V and 1 from J, leaving 12 bases between them. The CDR3 extends over 14 amino acids. The CDR3 region is CASSQTLMSYEQYF. In nucleotides, the CDR3 is TGTGCCAGCAGCCAGACTCTCATGTCCTACGAGCAGTACTTC.

Note on this clone: The junction departs from the called germline gene at one end, perhaps through a read error. This chain links TRBV28 with TRBJ1-5, with D hard to call. CDR3 length equals 14 residues. Germline CDR1 is MDHEN and CDR2 is SYDVKM. The DNA of the CDR3 is TGTGCCAGCAATTTAGGTTTGGCGGGTCAGCCCCAGCATTTT. This gives the protein CASNLGLAGQPQHF.

In DNA form, the CDR3 reads TGTGCCAGCAGTGAAGGGACAGGGTTATCTGAAGCTTTCTTT. It specifies CASSEGTGLSEAFF. The V call is TRBV6-1, the J call TRBJ1-1; 8 bases are a match to TRBD1. The length of the CDR3 is 14 residues. Germline V CDR1 and CDR2: MNHNS, SASEGT. J lost 6 bases, V lost 1 base, and 4 bases had no gene match.

The chain carries TRBV7-9 and TRBJ2-3, with 12 bases that match TRBD2. The CDR3 consists of 17 residues. In germline, CDR1 is SEHNR, CDR2 FQNEAQ (reference sequence). J gave up 4 bases and V 4 bases, and 9 bases lay outside the gene matches. CDR3 DNA: TGTGCCAGCAGCTCCAACAGAAGACTAGCGGGAGCAGATACGCAGTATTTT. Translating it yields CASSSNRRLAGADTQYF.

The chain joins TRBV11-2 to TRBJ2-5, with TRBD1 as a possible D gene (8 bases). Trimming stripped 1 base from V and 5 bases from J, with 26 bases between. CDR1 SGHAT and CDR2 FQNNGV come from the germline V gene. CDR3 size: 19 residues. The CDR3 sequence is CASSLGRGGNRGEHETQYF. The CDR3 DNA reads as TGTGCCAGCAGCTTAGGACGGGGAGGGAACAGGGGGGAGCACGAGACCCAGTACTTC.

The chain uses TRBV4-3 and TRBJ2-1; no reliable D call. The CDR3 length is 18 residues. CDR1 and CDR2 (germline): LGHNA, YSLEER. The ends were cut back, 1 base at V and 0 bases at J, with 16 bases in the middle. CDR3 in DNA: TGCGCCAGCAGCCAAGGATATGCGGCTGAACGCTCCTACAATGAGCAGTTCTTC. Translation: CASSQGYAAERSYNEQFF.

V and J are TRBV7-3 and TRBJ2-3; 8 bases line up with TRBD2. The CDR3 has 15 amino acids. V gave up 4 bases and J gave up 4 bases; unmatched junction bases: 7. CDR1 SGHTA and CDR2 FQGTGA come from the germline V gene. The DNA of the CDR3 is TGTGCCAGCAGCTCCGGGACTAGGAGGTCAGATACGCAGTATTTT. Translated, it gives CASSSGTRRSDTQYF.

This chain connects TRBV11-3 to TRBJ2-5; 9 bases map to TRBD1. Trimming removed 0 bases from V and 2 bases from J; junction bases left unmatched: 4. Germline V gene sequence: CDR1 SGHNT, CDR2 YENEEA. The CDR3 runs 16 residues. The CDR3 bases are TGTGCCAGCAGCTTAGATCTGACAGGGGGGCAAGAGACCCAGTACTTC. Amino acid sequence: CASSLDLTGGQETQYF.

The rearrangement links TRBV7-3 to TRBJ2-3; possibly TRBD2 for D (6 bases). Trimming removed 0 bases from V and 1 base from J, with 8 bases in between. In germline, CDR1 is SGHTA, CDR2 FQGTGA. CDR3 size: 15 residues. This CDR3 reads CASSLTGTRTDTQYF. The CDR3 DNA reads as TGTGCCAGCAGCTTAACAGGGACTCGCACAGATACGCAGTATTTT.

The chain employs TRBV5-8 and TRBJ1-5, with TRBD1 as a possible D gene (5 bases). CDR3 size: 15 residues. CDR1 and CDR2 (germline): SGHTS, YDEGEE. The V and J ends lost 0 bases and 4 bases respectively, with 11 bases between them. The CDR3 nucleotides read TGTGCCAGCAGCTTGGGCCAGGGACTAAATCAGCCCCAGCATTTT. Its translation: CASSLGQGLNQPQHF.

The gene calls are TRBV10-3 and TRBJ1-2; 11 nucleotides line up with TRBD1. Germline assignment: CDR1 ENHRY and CDR2 SYGVKD. The CDR3 consists of 14 residues. Trimming removed 5 bases from V and 7 bases from J; junction bases left unmatched: 6. This chain's CDR3 is CAISSGQGVGGYTF. The CDR3 DNA follows: TGTGCCATCAGTTCGGGACAGGGGGTGGGTGGCTACACCTTC.

The gene calls are TRBV7-2 and TRBJ1-3, with D uncertain. There are 14 residues in the CDR3. CDR1 SGHTA and CDR2 FQGNSA come from the germline V gene. Trimming removed 3 bases at V and 2 bases at J, with 8 bases between. CDR3: CASSFSRAGNTIYF. For the CDR3, the DNA is TGTGCCAGCAGCTTCTCAAGAGCTGGAAACACCATATATTTT.

The chain combines TRBV27 with TRBJ2-1; possibly TRBD2 for D (6 bases). The CDR3 length is 15 residues. The V gene's germline CDR1 is MNHEY and CDR2 SMNVEV (reference sequence). Between the trimmed V and J ends, which lost 3 bases and 2 bases, there was a span of 11 bases. The CDR3 reads CASSFSRLAYNEQFF. Written as DNA, the CDR3 is TGTGCCAGCAGTTTTTCCCGACTAGCCTACAATGAGCAGTTCTTC.

This chain connects TRBV12-1 to TRBJ2-3; no check of the table's D call, TRBD1, against the DNA was made. TRBV12-1 is recorded as a pseudogene. CDR3 length: 14 residues. The CDR3 DNA reads TGTGCCAGCAGCTTTTGGGCCCGCACAGATACGCAGTATTTT. As protein: CASSFWARTDTQYF.

In its sample, this clone was seen once. The chain uses TRBV29-1 and TRBJ1-2; weak D call: TRBD1 (6 bases). Trimming stripped 4 bases from V and 12 bases from J, with 15 bases between. The CDR3 runs 11 residues. Germline CDR1 reads SQVTM; CDR2 reads ANQGSEA. The CDR3, as DNA: TGCAGCGTTGGGGGGCGTAGTGGTCACACCTTC. Protein product: CSVGGRSGHTF. The variable domain in full, with the rest retrieved from reference TRBV29-1 and TRBJ1-2, is SAVISQKPSRDICQRGTSLTIQCQVDSQVTMMFWYRQQPGQSLTLIATANQGSEATYESGFVIDKFPISRPNLTFSTLTVSNMSPEDSSIYLCSVGGRSGHTFGSGTRLTVV.

The chain recombines TRBV19 with TRBJ1-5; a possible D gene is TRBD1 (6 bases). Germline V gene data show CDR1 as LNHDA and CDR2 as SQIVND (reference sequence). V gave up 9 bases and J gave up 5 bases, with 20 bases separating them. The CDR3 is 15 residues long. The CDR3 sequence: CASRTGQFRHQPQHF. CDR3 nucleotides: TGTGCCAGCCGGACCGGACAGTTTAGGCATCAGCCCCAGCATTTT. Complete variable domain (other parts from reference TRBV19 and TRBJ1-5): DGGITQSPKYLFRKEGQNVTLSCEQNLNHDAMYWYRQDPGQGLRLIYYSQIVNDFQKGDIAEGYSVSREKKESFPLTVTSAQKNPTAFYLCASRTGQFRHQPQHFGDGTRLSIL.

The chain recombines TRBV30 with TRBJ1-5, with 7 bases aligning to TRBD1. V lost 3 bases, J lost 9 bases, and 5 bases stayed unmatched. Germline loops: CDR1 GTSNPN, CDR2 SVGIG (reference sequence). The CDR3 spans 12 residues. The CDR3 here is CAWRTGYRPQHF. The CDR3 region has the DNA TGTGCCTGGAGGACAGGGTATCGGCCCCAGCATTTT.

The CDR3 nucleotides are TGTGCCAGCAGCTTGGGGCAGGGGAGCTCCTACGAGCAGTACTTC. This sequence encodes CASSLGQGSSYEQYF. The chain combines TRBV5-4 with TRBJ2-7, with D perhaps TRBD1 (6 bases). The CDR3 has 15 amino acids. The V end lost 0 bases, the J end lost 0 bases, and 10 bases lay between the germline ends. The germline V gene has CDR1 SGHNT and CDR2 YYREEE (reference sequence). Drawing the rest from reference TRBV5-4 and TRBJ2-7, the complete variable domain is ETGVTQSPTHLIKTRGQQVTLRCSSQSGHNTVSWYQQALGQGPQFIFQYYREEENGRGNFPPRFSGLQFPNYSSELNVNALELDDSALYLCASSLGQGSSYEQYFGPGTRLTVT.

The V call is TRBV2, the J call TRBJ1-5, with D unclear. V lost 4 bases, J lost 7 bases, and 17 bases lay in between. The CDR3 is 15 amino acids. Germline V lookup: CDR1 SNHLY, CDR2 FYNNEI. This CDR3 is CASSGEGRMGQPQHF. The CDR3 DNA reads as TGTGCCAGCAGTGGGGAAGGGAGGATGGGGCAGCCCCAGCATTTT.

V usage is TRBV7-3 and J usage is TRBJ2-7, with 10 positions matching TRBD2. This CDR3 region has 15 residues. The germline V gene encodes CDR1 SGHTA and CDR2 FQGTGA. After removal of 3 bases from V and 2 bases from J, the junction contained 4 bases not matched to a gene. CDR3 region: CASSFSSGSPYEQYF. The DNA of the CDR3 is TGTGCCAGCAGCTTTTCTAGCGGGAGCCCCTACGAGCAGTACTTC.

The chain recombines TRBV11-2 with TRBJ1-2; the match to TRBD1 covers 9 bases. This CDR3 comprises 15 residues. V was clipped by 4 bases and J by 4 bases; unmatched bases: 7. Germline CDR1 and CDR2: SGHAT and FQNNGV. CDR3 DNA sequence: TGTGCCAGCAGCTCCCCAAGGGACAGGGCCTATGGCTACACCTTC. Translation: CASSSPRDRAYGYTF.

The chain joins TRBV29-1 to TRBJ1-1; the match to TRBD1 covers 9 bases. Germline CDR1 is SQVTM and CDR2 is ANQGSEA. V shed 3 bases and J 4 bases; nucleotides not matched to a gene: 6. This CDR3 has 14 amino acids. The CDR3: CSVEVGQGGTEAFF. In nucleotides, the CDR3 is TGCAGCGTTGAGGTGGGACAGGGCGGCACTGAAGCTTTCTTT. Using reference TRBV29-1 and TRBJ1-1 for the parts outside the CDR3, the full variable domain is SAVISQKPSRDICQRGTSLTIQCQVDSQVTMMFWYRQQPGQSLTLIATANQGSEATYESGFVIDKFPISRPNLTFSTLTVSNMSPEDSSIYLCSVEVGQGGTEAFFGQGTRLTVV.

The chain has TRBV20-1 and TRBJ2-5; D gene unclear. The CDR3 loop spans 11 amino acids. Between the trimmed V and J ends, which lost 4 bases and 2 bases, there was a span of 5 bases. Germline V gene lookup returns CDR1 DFQATT and CDR2 SNEGSKA (reference sequence). The CDR3 region is CSATGQETQYF. The CDR3 nucleotides are TGCAGTGCTACGGGTCAAGAGACCCAGTACTTC.

This rearrangement joins TRBV4-1 to TRBJ2-5; the match to TRBD2 covers 12 bases. The J call could be wrong; TRBJ2-7 is a better fit for the DNA end. Germline CDR1 reads MGHRA; CDR2 reads YSYEKL. This CDR3 comprises 20 residues. CDR3 sequence (DNA): TGCGCCAGCAGCCAAGAAACCCCGACTAGCGGGAGAGTTTATGGCTACGAGCAGTACTTC. It translates to CASSQETPTSGRVYGYEQYF.

In nucleotides, the CDR3 is TGTGCCAGCAGTTTATCCTTCCTAGCGGTCACAGATACGCAGTATTTT. Protein: CASSLSFLAVTDTQYF. The chain joins TRBV27 to TRBJ2-3; 7 bases line up with TRBD2. There are 16 residues in the CDR3. Germline CDR1 and CDR2: MNHEY and SMNVEV (reference sequence). Unmatched junction bases numbered 5, after V lost 0 bases and J lost 2 bases.

V gene TRBV7-2 combines with J gene TRBJ1-1, with D perhaps matching TRBD1 (6 bases). CDR3 length: 13 residues. The V gene's germline CDR1 is SGHTA and CDR2 FQGNSA. Trimming left V 3 bases short and J 10 bases short, with 15 bases between. The CDR3 loop is CASSFDRPDGAFF. CDR3 in DNA: TGTGCCAGCAGCTTCGACAGGCCCGACGGAGCTTTCTTT.

This clone was counted between two and nine times. J is TRBJ1-1 and V is TRBV6-1; TRBD1 might be the D (6 bases). The germline V and J ends were trimmed by 8 bases and 2 bases, with 18 bases remaining between them. The CDR3 has 15 amino acids. Germline CDR1 is MNHNS and CDR2 is SASEGT. In nucleotides, the CDR3 is TGTGCCAGCCGTTTAAAACCCAGGGGCAACACTGAAGCTTTCTTT. Residues: CASRLKPRGNTEAFF.

The rearrangement joins TRBV5-1 to TRBJ2-7, with TRBD2 matching 15 bases. CDR3 length: 16 residues. CDR1 and CDR2 (germline): SGHRS, YFSETQ. The V and J ends lost 4 bases and 4 bases, in that order; junction bases with no gene match: 6. The CDR3 DNA reads as TGCGCCAGCAGCACCGGGACTAGCGGGAGGCTTTACGAGCAGTACTTC. It specifies CASSTGTSGRLYEQYF. The full variable domain, with the rest looked up from reference TRBV5-1 and TRBJ2-7, is KAGVTQTPRYLIKTRGQQVTLSCSPISGHRSVSWYQQTPGQGLQFLFEYFSETQRNKGNFPGRFSGRQFSNSRSEMNVSTLELGDSALYLCASSTGTSGRLYEQYFGPGTRLTVT.